This T cell receptor (beta chain) is drawn from a study of spatial heterogeneity in lung cancer. About the research overall: Compared with alpha-chain sequences, beta-chain sequences were consistently detected in greater numbers. Across the raw uncorrected reads, a unique TCR and UMI combination was observed, on average, more than ten times.

The CDR3 has 13 amino acids. V lost 11 bases and J 3 bases, leaving 17 bases between the germline ends. Germline V gives CDR1 ENHRY, CDR2 SYGVKD. Time point defined: sample taken at primary tumor resection. Sequencing of whole RNA from tumor, nontumor lung or frozen PBMC involved no sorting. The donors, around 71 patients with untreated early-stage non-small cell lung cancer, provided the samples. Every molecule of TCR cDNA had its own unique molecular identifier. A single record per CDR3 protein comes from TCRdb applying MiXCR to the 5' RACE reads. The profile shows fewer than 15,000 distinct CDR3 sequences, 5.2% of them singletons. There are many counts of this clonotype. For a library built for alpha chains, this beta chain is a stray read; little rests on its size.

The sample in question was lung tumor tissue, obtained at surgery. This receptor was identified in a human donor with early-stage non-small cell lung cancer. The J gene is TRBJ2-7, the V gene TRBV10-3; D gene unclear. The CDR3: CAPRRHLLYEQYV. CDR3 sequence (DNA): TGTGCCCCCCGCAGGCATTTACTCTACGAGCAGTACGTC.